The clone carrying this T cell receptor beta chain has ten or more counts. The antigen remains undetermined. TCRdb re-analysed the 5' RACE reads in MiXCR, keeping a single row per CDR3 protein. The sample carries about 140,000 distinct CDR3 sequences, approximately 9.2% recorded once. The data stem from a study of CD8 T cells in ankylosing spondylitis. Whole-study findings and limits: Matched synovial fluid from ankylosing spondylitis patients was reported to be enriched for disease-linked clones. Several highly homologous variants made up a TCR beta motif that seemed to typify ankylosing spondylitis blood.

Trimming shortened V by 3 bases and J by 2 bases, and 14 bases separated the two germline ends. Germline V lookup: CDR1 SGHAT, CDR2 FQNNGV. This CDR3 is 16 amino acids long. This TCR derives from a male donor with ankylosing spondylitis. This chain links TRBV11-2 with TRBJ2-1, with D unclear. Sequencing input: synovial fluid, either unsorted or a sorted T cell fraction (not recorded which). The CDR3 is CASSFLTAATYNEQFF. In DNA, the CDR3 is TGTGCCAGCAGCTTTCTAACGGCAGCAACCTACAATGAGCAGTTCTTC.